The rows below give T cell receptor beta chains drawn from one sample of a study of shared clonotypes between healthy human individuals. The protocol was immunoSEQ multiplex PCR, while the TCRdb copy is restricted to in-frame clones and leaves out a portion. Among over 1.5 million clones listed, around 98% were seen once. The sequenced sample consisted of naive CD4+ T cells sorted from blood. Receptor source: a young man in good health. The CDR3 runs from the conserved cysteine through the conserved F or W. The D gene is left open where the match is weak. Some rows have no size entry. The others give once, few or many, or a class for an expanded clone.

V: TRBV15; size: -; D: TRBD1; J: TRBJ1-2; CDR3: CATSRVDREFGYTF; DNA: TGTGCCACCAGCAGAGTGGACAGGGAGTTTGGCTACACCTTC
V: TRBV5-1; size: once; D: TRBD2; J: TRBJ2-7; CDR3: CASSLASGLAGYEQYF; DNA: TGCGCCAGCAGCTTGGCCTCGGGACTAGCGGGGTACGAGCAGTACTTC
V: TRBV9; size: once; D: -; J: TRBJ2-5; CDR3: CASSVRPHPGETQYF; DNA: TGTGCCAGCAGCGTCAGGCCACACCCGGGGGAGACCCAGTACTTC
V: TRBV7-2; size: -; D: -; J: TRBJ2-5; CDR3: CASSLMGSQETQYF; DNA: TGTGCCAGCAGCTTAATGGGATCCCAAGAGACCCAGTACTTC
V: TRBV19; size: -; D: -; J: TRBJ2-1; CDR3: CASSKEQLKFF; DNA: TGTGCCAGTAGTAAAGAACAGTTAAAGTTCTTC
V: TRBV18; size: -; D: -; J: TRBJ1-1; CDR3: CASSRETEAFF; DNA: TGTGCCAGCTCACGTGAGACTGAAGCTTTCTTT
V: TRBV29-1; size: -; D: TRBD2; J: TRBJ2-1; CDR3: CSGAGGRQGSSYNEQFF; DNA: TGCAGCGGGGCCGGCGGGAGACAAGGAAGCTCCTACAATGAGCAGTTCTTC
V: TRBV15; size: -; D: TRBD2; J: TRBJ2-7; CDR3: CATSGSMGTSLRDEQYF; DNA: TGTGCCACCAGCGGATCAATGGGGACTAGTCTTCGGGACGAGCAGTACTTC
V: TRBV9; size: -; D: -; J: TRBJ2-5; CDR3: CASSVGPRGIETQYF; DNA: TGTGCCAGCAGCGTAGGCCCCAGGGGTATAGAGACCCAGTACTTC
V: TRBV9; size: -; D: -; J: TRBJ2-2; CDR3: CASSVSRAGTGELFF; DNA: TGTGCCAGCAGCGTTTCCAGGGCGGGGACCGGGGAGCTGTTTTTT
V: TRBV29-1; size: -; D: TRBD2; J: TRBJ2-1; CDR3: CSVAYGTSGSNEQFF; DNA: TGCAGCGTCGCCTATGGGACTAGCGGGAGTAATGAGCAGTTCTTC